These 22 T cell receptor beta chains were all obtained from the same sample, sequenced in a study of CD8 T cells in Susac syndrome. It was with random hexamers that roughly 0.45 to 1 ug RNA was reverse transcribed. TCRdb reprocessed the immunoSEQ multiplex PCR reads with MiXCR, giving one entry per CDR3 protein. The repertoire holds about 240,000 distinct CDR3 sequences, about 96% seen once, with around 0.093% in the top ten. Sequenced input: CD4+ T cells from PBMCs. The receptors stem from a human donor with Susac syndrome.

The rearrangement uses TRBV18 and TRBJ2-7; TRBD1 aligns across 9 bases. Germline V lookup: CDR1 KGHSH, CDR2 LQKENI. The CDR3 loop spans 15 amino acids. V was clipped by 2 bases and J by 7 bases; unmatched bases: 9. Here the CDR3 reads CASSPRTGDHGEQYF. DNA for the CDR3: TGTGCCAGCTCACCAAGGACAGGGGACCACGGGGAGCAGTACTTC.

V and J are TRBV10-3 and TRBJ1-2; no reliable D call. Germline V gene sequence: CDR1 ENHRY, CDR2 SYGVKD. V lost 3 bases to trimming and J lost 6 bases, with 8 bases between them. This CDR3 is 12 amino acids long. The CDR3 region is CAISDGRNGYTF. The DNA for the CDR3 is TGTGCCATCAGTGACGGGCGGAATGGCTACACCTTC.

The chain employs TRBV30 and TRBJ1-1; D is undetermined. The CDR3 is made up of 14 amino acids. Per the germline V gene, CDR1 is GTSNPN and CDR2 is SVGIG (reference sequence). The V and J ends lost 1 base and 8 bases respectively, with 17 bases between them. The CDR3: CAWSARGSSFEAFF. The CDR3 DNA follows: TGTGCCTGGAGTGCCCGGGGATCATCGTTCGAAGCTTTCTTT. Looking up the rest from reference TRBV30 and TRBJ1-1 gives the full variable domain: SQTIHQWPATLVQPVGSPLSLECTVEGTSNPNLYWYRQAAGRGLQLLFYSVGIGQISSEVPQNLSASRPQDRQFILSSKKLLLSDSGFYLCAWSARGSSFEAFFGQGTRLTVV.

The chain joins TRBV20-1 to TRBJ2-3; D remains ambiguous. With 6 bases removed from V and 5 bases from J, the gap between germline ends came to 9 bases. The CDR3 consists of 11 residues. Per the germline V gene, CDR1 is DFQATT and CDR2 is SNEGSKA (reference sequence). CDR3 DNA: TGCAGTGCCGTTAGAGGAGATACGCAGTATTTT. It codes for CSAVRGDTQYF.

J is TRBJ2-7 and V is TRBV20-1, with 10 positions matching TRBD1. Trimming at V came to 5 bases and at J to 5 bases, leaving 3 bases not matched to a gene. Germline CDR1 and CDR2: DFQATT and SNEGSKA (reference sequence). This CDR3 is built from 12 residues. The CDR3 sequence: CSAGDRGHEQYF. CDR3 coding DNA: TGCAGTGCTGGGGACAGGGGCCACGAGCAGTACTTC.

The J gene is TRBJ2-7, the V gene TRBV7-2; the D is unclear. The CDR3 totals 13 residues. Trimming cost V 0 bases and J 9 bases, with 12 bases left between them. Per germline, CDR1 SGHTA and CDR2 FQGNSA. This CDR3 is CASSLAVASGQYF. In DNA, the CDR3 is TGTGCCAGCAGCTTAGCCGTGGCCTCAGGGCAGTACTTC.

CDR3 sequence: CSVTVGENQPQHF. The CDR3, as DNA: TGCAGTGTTACCGTTGGGGAGAATCAGCCCCAGCATTTT. The J gene is TRBJ1-5, the V gene TRBV20-1; D is unresolved. Looked up from germline, CDR1 is DFQATT and CDR2 is SNEGSKA (reference sequence). The CDR3 runs to 13 residues. Trimming took off 7 bases at V and 4 bases at J, with 14 bases between the two ends.

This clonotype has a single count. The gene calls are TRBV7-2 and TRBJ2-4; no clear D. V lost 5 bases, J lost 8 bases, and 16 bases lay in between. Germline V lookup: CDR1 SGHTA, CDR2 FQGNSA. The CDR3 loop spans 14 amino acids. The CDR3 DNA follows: TGTGCCAGCAGCCCGTCCCACGGATCGGACATTCAGTACTTC. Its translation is CASSPSHGSDIQYF.

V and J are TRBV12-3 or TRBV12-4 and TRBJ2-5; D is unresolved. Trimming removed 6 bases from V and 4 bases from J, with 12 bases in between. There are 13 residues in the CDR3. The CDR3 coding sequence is TGTGCCAGCAGCGGAAGATGGGGAGAGACCCAGTACTTC. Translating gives CASSGRWGETQYF.

CDR3 bases: TGTGCCAGCAGTTACGCGGACACCGGGGAGCTGTTTTTT. It encodes CASSYADTGELFF. The chain combines TRBV6-5 with TRBJ2-2; the D is unclear. Trimming removed 2 bases at V and 3 bases at J, with 4 bases between. Germline V gene data show CDR1 as MNHEY and CDR2 as SVGAGI. CDR3 length: 13 residues.

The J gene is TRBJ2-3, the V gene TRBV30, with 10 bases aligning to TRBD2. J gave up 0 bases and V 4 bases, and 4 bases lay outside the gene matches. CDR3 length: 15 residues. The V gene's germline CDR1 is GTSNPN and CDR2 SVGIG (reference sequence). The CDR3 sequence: CAWTSGSGSTDTQYF. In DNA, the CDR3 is TGTGCCTGGACTAGCGGGAGTGGAAGCACAGATACGCAGTATTTT.

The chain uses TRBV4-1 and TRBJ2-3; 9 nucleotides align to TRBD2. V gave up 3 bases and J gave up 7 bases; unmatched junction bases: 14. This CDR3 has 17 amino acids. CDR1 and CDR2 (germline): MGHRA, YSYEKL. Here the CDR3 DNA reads TGCGCCAGCAGCCACCTAGGGACTAGCCGACCCCATAATACGCAGTATTTT. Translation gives CASSHLGTSRPHNTQYF.

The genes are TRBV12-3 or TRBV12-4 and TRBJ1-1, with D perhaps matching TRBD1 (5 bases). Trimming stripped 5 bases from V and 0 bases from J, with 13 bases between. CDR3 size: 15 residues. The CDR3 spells CASSLDRTLNTEAFF. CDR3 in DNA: TGTGCCAGCAGTCTCGACAGAACCTTGAACACTGAAGCTTTCTTT.

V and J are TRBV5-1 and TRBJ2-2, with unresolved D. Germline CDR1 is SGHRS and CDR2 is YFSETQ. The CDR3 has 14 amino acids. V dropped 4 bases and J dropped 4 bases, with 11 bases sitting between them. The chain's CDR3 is CASSQAPITGELFF. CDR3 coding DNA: TGCGCCAGCAGCCAGGCGCCGATCACCGGGGAGCTGTTTTTT.

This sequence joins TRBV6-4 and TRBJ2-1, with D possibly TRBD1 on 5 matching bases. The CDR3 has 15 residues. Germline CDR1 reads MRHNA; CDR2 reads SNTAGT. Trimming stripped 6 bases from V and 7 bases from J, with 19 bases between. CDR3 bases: TGTGCCAGCAGGCCCGTTGGGGCGACTCATAATGAGCAGTTCTTC. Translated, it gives CASRPVGATHNEQFF.

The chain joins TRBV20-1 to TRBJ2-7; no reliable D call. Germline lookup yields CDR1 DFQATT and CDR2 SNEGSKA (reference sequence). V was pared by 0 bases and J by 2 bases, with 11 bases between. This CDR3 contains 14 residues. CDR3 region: CSARDYAATYEQYF. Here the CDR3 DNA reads TGCAGTGCTAGAGATTATGCCGCAACCTACGAGCAGTACTTC.

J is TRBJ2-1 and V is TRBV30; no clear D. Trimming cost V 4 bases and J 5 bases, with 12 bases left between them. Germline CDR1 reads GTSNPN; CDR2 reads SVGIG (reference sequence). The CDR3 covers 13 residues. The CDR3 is CAWMGIVNNEQFF. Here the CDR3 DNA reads TGTGCCTGGATGGGGATAGTCAACAATGAGCAGTTCTTC.

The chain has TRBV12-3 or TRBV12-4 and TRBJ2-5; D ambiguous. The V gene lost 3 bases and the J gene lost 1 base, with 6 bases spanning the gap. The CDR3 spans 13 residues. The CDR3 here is CASSFTAQETQYF. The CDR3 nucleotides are TGTGCCAGCAGTTTTACAGCCCAAGAGACCCAGTACTTC.

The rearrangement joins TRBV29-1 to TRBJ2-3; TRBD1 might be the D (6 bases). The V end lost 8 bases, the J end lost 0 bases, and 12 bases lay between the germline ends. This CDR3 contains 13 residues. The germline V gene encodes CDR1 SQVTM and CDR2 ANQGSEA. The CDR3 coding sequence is TGCAGCTGGACAGTCGGAAGCACAGATACGCAGTATTTT. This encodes CSWTVGSTDTQYF.

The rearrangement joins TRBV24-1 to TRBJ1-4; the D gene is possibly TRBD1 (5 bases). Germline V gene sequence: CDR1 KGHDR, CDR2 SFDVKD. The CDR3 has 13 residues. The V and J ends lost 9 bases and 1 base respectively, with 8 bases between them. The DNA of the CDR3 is TGTGCCACCCGGGACGGAACTAATGAAAAACTGTTTTTT. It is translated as CATRDGTNEKLFF.

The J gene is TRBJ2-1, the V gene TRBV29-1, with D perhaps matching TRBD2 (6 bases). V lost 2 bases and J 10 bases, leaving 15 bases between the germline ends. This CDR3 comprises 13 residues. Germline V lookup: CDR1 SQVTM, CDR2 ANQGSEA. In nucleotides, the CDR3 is TGCAGCGTTGAACGGGGGTCCGAACAAGAGCAGTTCTTC. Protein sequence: CSVERGSEQEQFF.

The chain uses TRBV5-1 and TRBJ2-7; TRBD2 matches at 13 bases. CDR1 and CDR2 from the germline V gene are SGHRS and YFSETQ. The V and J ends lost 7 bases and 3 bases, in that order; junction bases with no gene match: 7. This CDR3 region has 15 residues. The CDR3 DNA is TGCGCCAGCTCTAGGACTAGCGGGAGTCGCTACGAGCAGTACTTC. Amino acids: CASSRTSGSRYEQYF.